A single T cell receptor beta chain is shown here with its context. Its antigen is as yet unknown. This sample is drawn from a study of T cell repertoires in ileal Crohn's disease. Looking at the study overall: Biopsies of inflamed ileum from the surgical specimen form M0 samples. Approximately 510 nanograms of biopsy DNA per sample underwent TCRB immunosequencing.

Profiled with immunoSEQ multiplex PCR; TCRdb holds only in-frame clones, not every one. The table records around 5,400 clones, around 80% of them present only once. Regarding time point: inflamed ileum from the surgical specimen. The germline V gene encodes CDR1 ENHRY and CDR2 SYGVKD. V gave up 2 bases and J gave up 4 bases; unmatched junction bases: 5. The CDR3 spans 15 residues. Overall study results and limits: Compared with non-smokers, active smokers at surgery showed more clonal expansions. Sorted CD8 T cells held more high-frequency clones than CD4.

The sequencing input was ileal tissue. The sequence derives from an adult with Crohn's disease. The rearrangement uses TRBV10-3 and TRBJ2-7; 10 bases fit TRBD2. Here the CDR3 reads CAISEGSGGSYEQYF. The CDR3 DNA reads TGTGCCATCAGTGAGGGTAGCGGGGGGTCATACGAGCAGTACTTC.